The table lists the clone carrying this T cell receptor (beta chain) with a few counts. The antigen remains undetermined. The data derive from a study of cytomegalovirus exposure and HLA in healthy donors. Whole-study context: A subsequent analysis stated that the roughly 130 validation repertoires were run on the same platform as the roughly 670 first-cohort repertoires.

V was trimmed by 1 base and J by 7 bases, leaving 17 bases between them. Germline CDR1 is KGHSH and CDR2 is LQKENI. This CDR3 spans 15 amino acids. Sequencing was performed with immunoSEQ multiplex PCR; in TCRdb, only in-frame clones are kept and a portion is missing. The sample lists about 240,000 clones; 86% were seen once. Findings and caveats of the study: Rarity marked most TCR sequences, yet some public TCRs occurred in many donors. TCR beta chains numbering more than 150 were designated cytomegalovirus-associated. Cytomegalovirus status was reportedly diagnosed by the classifier with high specificity and sensitivity.

The sequenced sample was PBMCs. The V and J genes are TRBV18 and TRBJ2-7, with D possibly matching TRBD2 (5 bases). This sequence originates from a woman under 40 in good health and CMV-seropositive. The CDR3 region is CASSPQHGGSGEQYF. The CDR3 DNA follows: TGTGCCAGCTCACCACAACACGGCGGGTCGGGAGAGCAGTACTTC.